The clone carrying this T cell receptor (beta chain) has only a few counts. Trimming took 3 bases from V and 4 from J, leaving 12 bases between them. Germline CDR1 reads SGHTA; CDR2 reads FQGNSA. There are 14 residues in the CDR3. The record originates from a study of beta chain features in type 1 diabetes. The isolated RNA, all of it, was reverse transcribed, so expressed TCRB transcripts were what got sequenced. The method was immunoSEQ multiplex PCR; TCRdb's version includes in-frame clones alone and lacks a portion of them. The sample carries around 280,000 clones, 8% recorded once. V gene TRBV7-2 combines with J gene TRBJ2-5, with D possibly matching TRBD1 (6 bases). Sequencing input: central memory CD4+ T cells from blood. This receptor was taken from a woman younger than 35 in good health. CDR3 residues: CASSFPSGAETQYF. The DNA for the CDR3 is TGTGCCAGCAGCTTCCCGTCAGGGGCAGAGACCCAGTACTTC.